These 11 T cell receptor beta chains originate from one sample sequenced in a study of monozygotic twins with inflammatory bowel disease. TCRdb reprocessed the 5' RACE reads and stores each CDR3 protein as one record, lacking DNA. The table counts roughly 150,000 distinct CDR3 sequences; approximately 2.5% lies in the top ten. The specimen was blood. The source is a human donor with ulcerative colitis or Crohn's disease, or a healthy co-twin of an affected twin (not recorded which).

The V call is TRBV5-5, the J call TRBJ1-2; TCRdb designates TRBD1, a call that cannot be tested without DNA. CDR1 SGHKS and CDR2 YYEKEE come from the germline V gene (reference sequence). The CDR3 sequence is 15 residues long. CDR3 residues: CASFSSGTANYGYTF.

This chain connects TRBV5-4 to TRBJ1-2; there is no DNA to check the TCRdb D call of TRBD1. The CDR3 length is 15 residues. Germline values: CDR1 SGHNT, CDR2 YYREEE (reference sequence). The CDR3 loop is CASSLDQGLNYGYTF.

The chain's CDR3 is CASSQEVQGTNEKLFF. V gene TRBV4-3 combines with J gene TRBJ1-4; there is no DNA to check the TCRdb D call of TRBD1. This CDR3 is 16 amino acids long. Germline V gene sequence: CDR1 LGHNA, CDR2 YSLEER.

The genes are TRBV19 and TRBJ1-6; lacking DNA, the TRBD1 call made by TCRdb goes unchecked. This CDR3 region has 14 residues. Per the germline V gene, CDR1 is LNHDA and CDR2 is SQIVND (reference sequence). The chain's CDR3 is CASRTQGGDSPLHF.

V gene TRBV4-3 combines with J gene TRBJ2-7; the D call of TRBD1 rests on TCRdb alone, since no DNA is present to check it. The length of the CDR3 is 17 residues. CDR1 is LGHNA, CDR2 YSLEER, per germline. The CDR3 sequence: CASSQEGKGRGLYEQYF.

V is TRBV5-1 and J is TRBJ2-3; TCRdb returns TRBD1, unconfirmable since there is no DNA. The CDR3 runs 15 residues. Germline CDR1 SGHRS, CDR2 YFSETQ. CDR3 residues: CASLPDGGGKDTQYF.

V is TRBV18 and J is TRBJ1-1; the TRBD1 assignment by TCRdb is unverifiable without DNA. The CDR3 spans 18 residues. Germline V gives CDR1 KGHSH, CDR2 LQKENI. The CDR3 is CASSPMDRRNGGNTEAFF.

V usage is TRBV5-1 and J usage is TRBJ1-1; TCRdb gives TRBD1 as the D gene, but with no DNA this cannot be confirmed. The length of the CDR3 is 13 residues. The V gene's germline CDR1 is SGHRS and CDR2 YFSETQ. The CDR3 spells CASRTGGNTEAFF. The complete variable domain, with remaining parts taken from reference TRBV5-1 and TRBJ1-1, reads KAGVTQTPRYLIKTRGQQVTLSCSPISGHRSVSWYQQTPGQGLQFLFEYFSETQRNKGNFPGRFSGRQFSNSRSEMNVSTLELGDSALYLCASRTGGNTEAFFGQGTRLTVV.

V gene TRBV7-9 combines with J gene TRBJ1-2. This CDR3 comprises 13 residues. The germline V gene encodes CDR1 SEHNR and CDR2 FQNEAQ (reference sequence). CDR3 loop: CASSFDNNYGYTF.

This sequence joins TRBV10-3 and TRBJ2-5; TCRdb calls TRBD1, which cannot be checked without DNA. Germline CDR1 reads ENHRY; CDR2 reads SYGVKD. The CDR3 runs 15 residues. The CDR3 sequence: CAISEFPGVQETQYF.

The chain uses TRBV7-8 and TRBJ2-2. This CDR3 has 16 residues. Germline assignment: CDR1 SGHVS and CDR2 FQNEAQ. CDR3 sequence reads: CASSPQGYRNTGELFF.